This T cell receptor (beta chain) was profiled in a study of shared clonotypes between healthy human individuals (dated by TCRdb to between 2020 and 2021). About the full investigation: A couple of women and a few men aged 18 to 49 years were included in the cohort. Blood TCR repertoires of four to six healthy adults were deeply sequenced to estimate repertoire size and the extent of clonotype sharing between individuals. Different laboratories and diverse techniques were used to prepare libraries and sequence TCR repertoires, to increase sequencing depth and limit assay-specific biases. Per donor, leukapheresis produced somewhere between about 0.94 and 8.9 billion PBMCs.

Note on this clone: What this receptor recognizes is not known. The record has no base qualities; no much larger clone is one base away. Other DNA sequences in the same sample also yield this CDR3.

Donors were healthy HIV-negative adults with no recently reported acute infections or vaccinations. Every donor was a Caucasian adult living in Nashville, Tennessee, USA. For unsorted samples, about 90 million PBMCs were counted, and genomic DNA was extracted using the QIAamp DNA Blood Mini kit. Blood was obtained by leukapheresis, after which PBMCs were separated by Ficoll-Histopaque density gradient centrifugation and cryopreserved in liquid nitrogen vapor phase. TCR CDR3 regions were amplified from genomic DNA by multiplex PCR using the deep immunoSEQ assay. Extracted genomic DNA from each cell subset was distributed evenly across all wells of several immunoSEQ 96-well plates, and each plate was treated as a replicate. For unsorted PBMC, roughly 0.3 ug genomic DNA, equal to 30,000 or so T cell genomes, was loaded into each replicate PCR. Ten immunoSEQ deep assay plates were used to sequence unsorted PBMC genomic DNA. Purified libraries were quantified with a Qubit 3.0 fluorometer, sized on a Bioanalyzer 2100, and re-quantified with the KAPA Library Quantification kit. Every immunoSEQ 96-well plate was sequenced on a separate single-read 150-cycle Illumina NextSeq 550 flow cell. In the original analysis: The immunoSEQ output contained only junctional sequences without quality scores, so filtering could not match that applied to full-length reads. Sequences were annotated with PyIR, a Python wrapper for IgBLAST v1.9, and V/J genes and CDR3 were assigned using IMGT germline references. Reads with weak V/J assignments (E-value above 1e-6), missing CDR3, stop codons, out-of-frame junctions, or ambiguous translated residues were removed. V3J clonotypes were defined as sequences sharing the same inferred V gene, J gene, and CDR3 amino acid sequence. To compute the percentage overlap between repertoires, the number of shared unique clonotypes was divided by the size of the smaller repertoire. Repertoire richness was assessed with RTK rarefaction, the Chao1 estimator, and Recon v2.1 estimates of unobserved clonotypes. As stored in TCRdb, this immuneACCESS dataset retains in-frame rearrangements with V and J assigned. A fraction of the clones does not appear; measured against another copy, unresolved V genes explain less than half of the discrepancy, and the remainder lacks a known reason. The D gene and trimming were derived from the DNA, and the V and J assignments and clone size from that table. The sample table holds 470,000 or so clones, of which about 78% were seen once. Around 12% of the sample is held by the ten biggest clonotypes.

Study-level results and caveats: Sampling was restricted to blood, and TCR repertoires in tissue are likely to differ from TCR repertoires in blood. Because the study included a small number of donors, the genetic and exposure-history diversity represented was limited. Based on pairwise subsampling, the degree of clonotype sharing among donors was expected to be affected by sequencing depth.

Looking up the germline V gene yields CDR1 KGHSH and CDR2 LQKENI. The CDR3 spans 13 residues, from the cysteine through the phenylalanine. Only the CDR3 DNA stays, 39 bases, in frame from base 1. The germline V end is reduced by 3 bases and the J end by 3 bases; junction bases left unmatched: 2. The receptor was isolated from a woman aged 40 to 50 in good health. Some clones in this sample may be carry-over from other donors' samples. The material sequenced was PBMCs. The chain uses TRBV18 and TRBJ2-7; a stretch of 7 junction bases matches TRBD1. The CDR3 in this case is CASSPGQNYEQYF. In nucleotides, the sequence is TGTGCCAGCTCACCGGGACAGAACTACGAGCAGTACTTC.